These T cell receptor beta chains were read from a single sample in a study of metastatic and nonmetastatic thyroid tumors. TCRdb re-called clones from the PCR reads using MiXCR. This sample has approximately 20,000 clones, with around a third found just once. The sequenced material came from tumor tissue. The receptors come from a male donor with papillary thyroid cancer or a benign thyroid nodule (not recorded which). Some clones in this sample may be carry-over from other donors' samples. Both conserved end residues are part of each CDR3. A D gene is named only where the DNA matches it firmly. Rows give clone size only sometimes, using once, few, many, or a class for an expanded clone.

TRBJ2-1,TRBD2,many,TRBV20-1,CSAQAAGGVREQFF,TGCAGTGCTCAGGCAGCGGGAGGGGTCAGGGAGCAGTTCTTC
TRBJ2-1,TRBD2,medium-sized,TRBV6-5,CASSRGTPGLANNEQFF,TGTGCCAGCAGCCGAGGGACACCGGGACTAGCGAACAATGAGCAGTTCTTC
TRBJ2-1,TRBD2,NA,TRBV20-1,CSARSGGGPSSYNEQFF,TGCAGTGCTAGATCGGGGGGGGGCCCTAGCTCCTACAATGAGCAGTTCTTC
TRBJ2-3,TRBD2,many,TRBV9,CASSVIAGPITDTQYF,TGTGCCAGCAGCGTAATAGCGGGACCCATCACAGATACGCAGTATTTT
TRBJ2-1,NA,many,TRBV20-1,CSARKTGSWYNEQFF,TGCAGTGCCCGAAAAACGGGGTCTTGGTACAATGAGCAGTTCTTC
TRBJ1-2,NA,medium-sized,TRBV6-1,CASTHGTPYGYTF,TGTGCCAGCACTCACGGGACGCCCTATGGCTACACCTTC
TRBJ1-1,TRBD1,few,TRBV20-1,CSASGSDREWNTVAFF,TGCAGTGCTAGCGGCTCAGACAGGGAATGGAACACTGTAGCTTTCTTT
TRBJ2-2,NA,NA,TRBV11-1,CASTLFSTRELFF,TGTGCCAGCACCTTATTTTCTACCAGGGAGCTGTTTTTT
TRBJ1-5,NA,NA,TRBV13,CASRVRVGFGTGALNQPQHF,TGTGCCAGCAGAGTTCGGGTCGGGTTCGGTACGGGGGCCCTCAATCAGCCCCAGCATTTT
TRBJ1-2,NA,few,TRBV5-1,CASSLVAVGGYTF,TGCGCCAGCAGCTTGGTAGCAGTCGGAGGCTACACCTTC
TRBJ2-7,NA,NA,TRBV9,CASSGLFGEQYF,TGTGCCAGCAGCGGCCTTTTTGGAGAGCAGTACTTC
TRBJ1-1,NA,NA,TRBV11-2,CASIFTGGTQAFF,TGTGCCAGCATCTTTACTGGGGGGACTCAAGCTTTCTTT
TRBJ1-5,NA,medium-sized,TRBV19,CASSIKVPEFSNQPQHF,TGTGCCAGTAGTATTAAGGTGCCAGAATTTAGCAATCAGCCCCAGCATTTT
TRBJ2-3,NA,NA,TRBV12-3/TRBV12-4,CASSPHRLEGDADTQYF,TGTGCCAGCAGCCCCCACCGACTAGAGGGAGACGCAGATACGCAGTATTTT
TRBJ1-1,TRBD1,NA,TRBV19,CASSVTGQGLNTEAFF,TGTGCCAGTAGTGTAACAGGACAGGGGTTGAACACTGAAGCTTTCTTT
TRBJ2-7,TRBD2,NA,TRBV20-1,CSARVGGGADEQYF,TGCAGTGCTAGAGTCGGCGGGGGGGCCGACGAGCAGTACTTC
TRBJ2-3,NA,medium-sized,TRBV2,CASSEMGSTDTQYF,TGTGCCAGCAGTGAAATGGGTAGCACAGATACGCAGTATTTT
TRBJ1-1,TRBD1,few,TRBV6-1,CASSVGQGYDTEAFF,TGTGCCAGCAGTGTGGGACAGGGTTATGACACTGAAGCTTTCTTT